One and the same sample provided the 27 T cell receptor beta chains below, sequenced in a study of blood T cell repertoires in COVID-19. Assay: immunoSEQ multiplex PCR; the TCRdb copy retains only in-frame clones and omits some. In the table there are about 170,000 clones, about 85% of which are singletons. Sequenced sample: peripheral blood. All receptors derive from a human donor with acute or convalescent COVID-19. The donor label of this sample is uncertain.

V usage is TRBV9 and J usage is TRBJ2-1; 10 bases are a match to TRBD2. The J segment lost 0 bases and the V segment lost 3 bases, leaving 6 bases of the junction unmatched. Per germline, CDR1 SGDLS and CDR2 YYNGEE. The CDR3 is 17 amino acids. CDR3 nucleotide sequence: TGTGCCAGCAGCGCCACTAGCGGGGTGAGCTCCTACAATGAGCAGTTCTTC. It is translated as CASSATSGVSSYNEQFF. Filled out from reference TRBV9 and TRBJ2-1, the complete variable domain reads DSGVTQTPKHLITATGQRVTLRCSPRSGDLSVYWYQQSLDQGLQFLIQYYNGEERAKGNILERFSAQQFPDLHSELNLSSLELGDSALYFCASSATSGVSSYNEQFFGPGTRLTVL.

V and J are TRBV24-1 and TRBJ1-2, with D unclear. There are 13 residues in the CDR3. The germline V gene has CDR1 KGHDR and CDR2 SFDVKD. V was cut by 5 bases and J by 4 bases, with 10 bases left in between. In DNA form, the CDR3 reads TGTGCCACCAGTGTCCAGGAATGCTATGGCTACACCTTC. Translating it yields CATSVQECYGYTF.

The CDR3 region is CASGLIQGGNTEAFF. The CDR3 bases are TGTGCTAGTGGTTTGATACAGGGGGGGAACACTGAAGCTTTCTTT. V is TRBV12-5 and J is TRBJ1-1; 8 bases fit TRBD1. Losses at the gene ends were 2 bases for V and 1 base for J; bases not matched to a gene: 3. The CDR3 has 15 residues. The germline V gene has CDR1 LGHNT and CDR2 FRNRAP.

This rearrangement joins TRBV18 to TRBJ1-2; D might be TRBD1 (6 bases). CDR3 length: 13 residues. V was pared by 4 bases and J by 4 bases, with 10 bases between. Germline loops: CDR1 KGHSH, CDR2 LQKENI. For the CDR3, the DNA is TGTGCCAGCTCACAAAGGGGGGGCTATGGCTACACCTTC. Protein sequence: CASSQRGGYGYTF.

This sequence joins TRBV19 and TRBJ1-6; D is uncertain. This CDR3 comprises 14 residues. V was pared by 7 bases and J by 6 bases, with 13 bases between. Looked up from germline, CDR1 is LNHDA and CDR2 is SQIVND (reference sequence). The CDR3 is CASTPSVFNSPLHF. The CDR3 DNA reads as TGTGCCAGTACCCCGTCTGTGTTTAATTCACCCCTCCACTTT.

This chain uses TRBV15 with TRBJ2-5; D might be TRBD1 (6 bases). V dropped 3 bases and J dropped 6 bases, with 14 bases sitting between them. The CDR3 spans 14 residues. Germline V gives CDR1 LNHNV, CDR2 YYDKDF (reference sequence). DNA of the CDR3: TGTGCCACCAGCAGCGACAGGCTGGGGAAGACCCAGTACTTC. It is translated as CATSSDRLGKTQYF.

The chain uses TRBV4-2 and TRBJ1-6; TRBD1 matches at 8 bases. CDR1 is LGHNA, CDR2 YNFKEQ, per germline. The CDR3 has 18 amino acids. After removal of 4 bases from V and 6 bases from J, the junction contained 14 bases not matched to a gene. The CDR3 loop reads CASSRTTGGEEGNSPLHF. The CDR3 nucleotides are TGTGCCAGCAGCCGGACCACAGGGGGGGAGGAGGGTAATTCACCCCTCCACTTT.

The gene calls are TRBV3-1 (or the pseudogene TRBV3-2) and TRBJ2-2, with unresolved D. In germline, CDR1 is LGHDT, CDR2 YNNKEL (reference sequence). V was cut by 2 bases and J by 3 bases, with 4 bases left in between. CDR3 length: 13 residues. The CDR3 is CASSQIYTGELFF. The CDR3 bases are TGTGCCAGCAGCCAAATATACACCGGGGAGCTGTTTTTT.

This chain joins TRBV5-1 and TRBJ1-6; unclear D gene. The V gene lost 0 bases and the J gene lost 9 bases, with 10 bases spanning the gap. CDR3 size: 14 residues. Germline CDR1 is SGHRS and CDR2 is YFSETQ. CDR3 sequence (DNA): TGCGCCAGCAGCTTGGAATTCGGGTTTTCACCCCTCCACTTT. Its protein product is CASSLEFGFSPLHF.

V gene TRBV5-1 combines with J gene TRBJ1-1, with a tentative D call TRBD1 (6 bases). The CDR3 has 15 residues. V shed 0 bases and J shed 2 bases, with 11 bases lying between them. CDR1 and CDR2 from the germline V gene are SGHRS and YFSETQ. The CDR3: CASSLAGQTNTEAFF. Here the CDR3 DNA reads TGCGCCAGCAGCTTGGCCGGACAGACTAACACTGAAGCTTTCTTT.

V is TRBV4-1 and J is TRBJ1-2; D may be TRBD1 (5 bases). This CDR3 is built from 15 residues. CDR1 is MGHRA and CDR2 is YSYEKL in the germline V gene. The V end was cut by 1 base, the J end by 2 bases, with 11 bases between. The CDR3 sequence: CASSQVAGMNYGYTF. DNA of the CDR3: TGCGCCAGCAGCCAAGTGGCAGGGATGAACTATGGCTACACCTTC.

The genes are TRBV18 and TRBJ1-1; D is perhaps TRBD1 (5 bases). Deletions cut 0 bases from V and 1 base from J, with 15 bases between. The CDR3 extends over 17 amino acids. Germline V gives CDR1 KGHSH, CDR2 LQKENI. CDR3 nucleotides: TGTGCCAGCTCACCACCGTTAGGACACTTACCGAACACTGAAGCTTTCTTT. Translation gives CASSPPLGHLPNTEAFF.

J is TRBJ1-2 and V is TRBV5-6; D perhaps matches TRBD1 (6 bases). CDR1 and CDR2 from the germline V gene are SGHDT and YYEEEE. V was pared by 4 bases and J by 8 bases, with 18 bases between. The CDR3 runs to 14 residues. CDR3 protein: CASSRVQGREGYTF. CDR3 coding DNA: TGTGCCAGCAGCCGCGTACAGGGTAGGGAGGGCTACACCTTC.

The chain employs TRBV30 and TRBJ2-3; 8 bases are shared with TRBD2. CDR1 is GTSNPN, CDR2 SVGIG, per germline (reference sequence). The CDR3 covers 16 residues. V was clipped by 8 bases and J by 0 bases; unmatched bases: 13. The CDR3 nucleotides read TGTGCCCCGTCGGTGCGGGGGGATCCTAGCACAGATACGCAGTATTTT. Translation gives CAPSVRGDPSTDTQYF.

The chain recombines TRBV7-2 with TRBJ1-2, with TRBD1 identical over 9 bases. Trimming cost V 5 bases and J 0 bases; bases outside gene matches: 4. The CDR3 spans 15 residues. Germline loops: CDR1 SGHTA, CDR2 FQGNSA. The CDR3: CASSPRQGANYGYTF. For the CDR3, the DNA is TGTGCCAGCAGCCCCCGACAGGGGGCTAACTATGGCTACACCTTC.

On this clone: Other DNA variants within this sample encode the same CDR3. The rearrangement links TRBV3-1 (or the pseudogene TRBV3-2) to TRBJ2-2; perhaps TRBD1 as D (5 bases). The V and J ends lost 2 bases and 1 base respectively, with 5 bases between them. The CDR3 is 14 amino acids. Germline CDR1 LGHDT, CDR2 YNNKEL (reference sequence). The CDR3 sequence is CASSQQGNTGELFF. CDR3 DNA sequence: TGTGCCAGCAGCCAACAGGGGAACACCGGGGAGCTGTTTTTT.

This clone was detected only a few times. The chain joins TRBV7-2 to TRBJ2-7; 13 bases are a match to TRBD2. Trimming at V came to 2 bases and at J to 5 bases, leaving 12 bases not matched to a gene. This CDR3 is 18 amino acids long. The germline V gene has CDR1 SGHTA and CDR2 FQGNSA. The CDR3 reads CASSLTWTSGGDYDEQYF. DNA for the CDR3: TGTGCCAGCAGCTTAACATGGACTAGCGGGGGAGACTACGACGAGCAGTACTTC.

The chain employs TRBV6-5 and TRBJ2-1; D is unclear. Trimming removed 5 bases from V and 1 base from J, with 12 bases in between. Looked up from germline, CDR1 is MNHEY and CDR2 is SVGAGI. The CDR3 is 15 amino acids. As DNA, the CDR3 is TGTGCCAGCAGTCCGTCGGTTCGGTCCTACAATGAGCAGTTCTTC. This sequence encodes CASSPSVRSYNEQFF.

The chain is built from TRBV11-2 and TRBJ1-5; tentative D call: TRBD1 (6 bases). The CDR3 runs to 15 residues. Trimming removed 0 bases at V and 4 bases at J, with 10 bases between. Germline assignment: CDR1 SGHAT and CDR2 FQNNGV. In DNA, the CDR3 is TGTGCCAGCAGCTTAGATAGGACAGCTAATCAGCCCCAGCATTTT. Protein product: CASSLDRTANQPQHF.

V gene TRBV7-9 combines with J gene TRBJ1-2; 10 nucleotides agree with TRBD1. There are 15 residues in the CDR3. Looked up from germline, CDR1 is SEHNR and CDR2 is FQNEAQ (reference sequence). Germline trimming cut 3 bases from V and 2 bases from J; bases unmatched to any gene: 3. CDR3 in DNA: TGTGCCAGCAGCTTCCCGGGACAGGGGAACTATGGCTACACCTTC. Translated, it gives CASSFPGQGNYGYTF.

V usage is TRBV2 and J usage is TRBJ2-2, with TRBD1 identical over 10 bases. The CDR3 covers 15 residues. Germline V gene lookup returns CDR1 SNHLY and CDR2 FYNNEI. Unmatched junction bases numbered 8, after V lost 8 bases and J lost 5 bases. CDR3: CASSGDRGRTGELFF. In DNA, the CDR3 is TGTGCCAGCTCGGGGGACAGGGGAAGGACCGGGGAGCTGTTTTTT.

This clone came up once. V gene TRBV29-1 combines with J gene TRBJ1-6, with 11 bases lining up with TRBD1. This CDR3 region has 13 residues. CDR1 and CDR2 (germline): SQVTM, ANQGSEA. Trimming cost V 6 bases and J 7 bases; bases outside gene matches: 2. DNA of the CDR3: TGCAGCGTCGGGACAGGGGGGAATTCACCCCTCCACTTT. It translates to CSVGTGGNSPLHF.

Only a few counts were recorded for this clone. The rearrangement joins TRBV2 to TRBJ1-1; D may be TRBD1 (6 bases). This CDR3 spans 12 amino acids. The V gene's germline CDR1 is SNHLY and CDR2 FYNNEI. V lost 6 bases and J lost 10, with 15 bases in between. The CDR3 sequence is CASSNQGWAAFF. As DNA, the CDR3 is TGTGCCAGCAGCAACCAGGGGTGGGCAGCTTTCTTT.

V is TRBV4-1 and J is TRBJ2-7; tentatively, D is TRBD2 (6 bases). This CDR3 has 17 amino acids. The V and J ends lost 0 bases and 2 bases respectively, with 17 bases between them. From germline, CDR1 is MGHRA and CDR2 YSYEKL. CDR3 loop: CASSQDPRGSGPYEQYF. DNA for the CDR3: TGCGCCAGCAGCCAAGACCCCCGGGGTAGCGGCCCCTACGAGCAGTACTTC.

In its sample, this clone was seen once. The CDR3, as DNA: TGTGCCAGCAGTACGCGACTCACGAATCAGCCCCAGCATTTT. Translated: CASSTRLTNQPQHF. V and J are TRBV27 and TRBJ1-5, with no clear D. V was shortened by 5 bases and J by 4 bases, with 12 bases between the two germline ends. This CDR3 region has 14 residues. Germline V CDR1 and CDR2: MNHEY, SMNVEV (reference sequence).

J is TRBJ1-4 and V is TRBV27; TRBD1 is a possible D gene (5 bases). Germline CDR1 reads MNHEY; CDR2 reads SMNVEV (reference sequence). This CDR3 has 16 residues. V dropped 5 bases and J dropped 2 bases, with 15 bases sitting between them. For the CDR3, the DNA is TGTGCCAGCAGTCCCTCTGGGGGGAACACTAATGAAAAACTGTTTTTT. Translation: CASSPSGGNTNEKLFF.

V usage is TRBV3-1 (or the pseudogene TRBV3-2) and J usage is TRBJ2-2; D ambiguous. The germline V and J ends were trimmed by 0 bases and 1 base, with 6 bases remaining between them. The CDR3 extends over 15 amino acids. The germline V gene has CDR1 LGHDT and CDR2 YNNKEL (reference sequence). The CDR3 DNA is TGTGCCAGCAGCCAAGAAGAGGAGAACACCGGGGAGCTGTTTTTT. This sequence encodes CASSQEEENTGELFF.